Listed here is a single T cell receptor (beta chain). Its antigen is not identified. The repertoire was sequenced with immunoSEQ multiplex PCR; TCRdb's copy has only in-frame clones and lacks some. The sample records hundreds of thousands of clones, around 81% being singletons. This sample was included in a study of Tregs in tolerant kidney transplant recipients. Study results and caveats: Activated donor B cell expansion appeared to reveal the most relevant donor-specific TCRbeta repertoire. Findings come from small patient numbers and require larger validation. No direct test of biological reproducibility was done here.

Thawed PBMCs were FACS-sorted into unstimulated CD4+CD25+CD127- regulatory T cells, CD4+CD25- non-regulatory cells, CD4 and CD8 cells. This CDR3 is built from 13 residues. J gave up 6 bases and V 4 bases, and 0 bases lay outside the gene matches. From germline, CDR1 is LNHDA and CDR2 SQIVND (reference sequence). The TCR comes from a human donor in good health. The J gene is TRBJ1-5, the V gene TRBV19; 10 nucleotides match TRBD1. The sample comprised CD4+ T cells from blood. CDR3 sequence (DNA): TGTGCCAGTAGTAGGGACAGGGGTCAGCCCCAGCATTTT. Translation: CASSRDRGQPQHF.